These T cell receptor beta chains were read from a single sample in a study of T-cell memory formation after mild COVID-19. TCRdb recomputed calls from the 5' RACE reads with MiXCR, one row per CDR3 protein. The sample has about 150,000 distinct CDR3 sequences; about 14% are singletons. Sequencing was done on a sample of PBMCs or a T cell subset sorted from them (not recorded which). The receptor source for this set is an adult woman who had mild COVID-19 (a few samples of this study predate the infection). Cell type and time point are not known. Each CDR3 is given with its conserved first and last residue. D genes are given only for firm matches. A clone size is listed for some rows: how often the clone was seen (once, few, many), or a class if it is expanded.

size: few; J: TRBJ2-7; V: TRBV20-1; D: .; DNA: TGCAGTGCTAGAGACAGCTACGAGCAGTACTTC; CDR3: CSARDSYEQYF
size: .; J: TRBJ1-1; V: TRBV24-1; D: .; DNA: TGTGCCACCAGTCGAGGGGGCACTGAAGCTTTCTTT; CDR3: CATSRGGTEAFF
size: .; J: TRBJ2-2; V: TRBV27; D: .; DNA: TGTGCCAGCAGATCACAGGGTCAAGTGTCCGGGGAGCTGTTTTTT; CDR3: CASRSQGQVSGELFF
size: .; J: TRBJ1-5; V: TRBV7-2; D: .; DNA: TGTGCCAGCAGCGTACAGGCTAGCAATCAGCCCCAGCATTTT; CDR3: CASSVQASNQPQHF
size: few; J: TRBJ1-6; V: TRBV24-1; D: .; DNA: TGTGCCACCAGAGCAGAGGGGGAATCACCCCTCCACTTT; CDR3: CATRAEGESPLHF
size: .; J: TRBJ2-3; V: TRBV15; D: TRBD2; DNA: TGTGCCACCAGCAGAGACTCTAGCGGGAGCGCAGATACGCAGTATTTT; CDR3: CATSRDSSGSADTQYF
size: .; J: TRBJ1-1; V: TRBV6-5; D: .; DNA: TGTGCCAGCAGTTACGAGGGGAGGGCGCGGGACGCTTTCTTT; CDR3: CASSYEGRARDAFF
size: few; J: TRBJ1-4; V: TRBV5-1; D: .; DNA: TGCGCCAGCAGCCCGGAAGGACGGATGGAAAAACTGTTTTTT; CDR3: CASSPEGRMEKLFF
size: .; J: TRBJ2-6; V: TRBV9; D: TRBD2; DNA: TGTGCCAGCAGCGTCGGTAGCGGGAGGGCCTTTGGGGCCAACGTCCTGACTTTC; CDR3: CASSVGSGRAFGANVLTF
size: many; J: TRBJ2-1; V: TRBV27; D: .; DNA: TGTGCCAGCAGTTTGTCGTCACCCACCTACAATGAGCAGTTCTTC; CDR3: CASSLSSPTYNEQFF